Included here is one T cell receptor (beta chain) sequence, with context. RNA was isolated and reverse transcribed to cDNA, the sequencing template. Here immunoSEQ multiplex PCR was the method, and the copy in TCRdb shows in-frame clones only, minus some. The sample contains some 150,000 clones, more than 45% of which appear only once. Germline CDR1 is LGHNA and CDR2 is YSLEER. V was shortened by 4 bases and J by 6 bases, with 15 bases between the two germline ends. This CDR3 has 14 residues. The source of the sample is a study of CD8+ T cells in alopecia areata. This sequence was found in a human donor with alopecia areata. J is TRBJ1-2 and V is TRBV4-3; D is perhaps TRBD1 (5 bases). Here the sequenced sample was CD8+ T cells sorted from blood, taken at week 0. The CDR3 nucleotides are TGCGCCAGCAGCCCCCCCGGGCAGGGAGATGGCTACACCTTC. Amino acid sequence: CASSPPGQGDGYTF.